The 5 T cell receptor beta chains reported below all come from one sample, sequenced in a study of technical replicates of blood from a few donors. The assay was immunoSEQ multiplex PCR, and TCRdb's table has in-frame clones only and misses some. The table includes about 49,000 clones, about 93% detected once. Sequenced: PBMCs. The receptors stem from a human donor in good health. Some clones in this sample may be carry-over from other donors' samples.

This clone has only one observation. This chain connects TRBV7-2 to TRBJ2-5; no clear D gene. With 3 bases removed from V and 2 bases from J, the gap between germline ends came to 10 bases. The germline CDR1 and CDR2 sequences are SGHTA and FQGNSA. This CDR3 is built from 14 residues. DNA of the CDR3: TGTGCCAGCAGCTTGTCGAGGCAGCAAGAGACCCAGTACTTC. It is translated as CASSLSRQQETQYF.

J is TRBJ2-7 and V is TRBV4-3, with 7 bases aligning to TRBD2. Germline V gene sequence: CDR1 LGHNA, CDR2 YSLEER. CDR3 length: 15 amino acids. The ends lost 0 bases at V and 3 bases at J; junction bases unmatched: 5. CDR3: CASSQDRTSDYEQYF. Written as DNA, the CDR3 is TGCGCCAGCAGCCAAGATCGAACTAGCGACTACGAGCAGTACTTC.

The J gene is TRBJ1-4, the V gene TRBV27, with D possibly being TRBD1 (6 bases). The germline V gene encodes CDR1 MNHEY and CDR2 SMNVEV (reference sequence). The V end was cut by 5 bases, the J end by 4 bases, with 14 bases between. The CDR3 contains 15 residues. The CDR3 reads CASSAGQLNNEKLFF. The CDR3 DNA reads TGTGCCAGCAGTGCAGGACAGCTTAATAATGAAAAACTGTTTTTT.

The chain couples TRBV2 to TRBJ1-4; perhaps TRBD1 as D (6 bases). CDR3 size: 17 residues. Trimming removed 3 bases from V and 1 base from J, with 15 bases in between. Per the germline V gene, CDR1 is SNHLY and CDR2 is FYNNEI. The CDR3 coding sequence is TGTGCCAGCAGTGAGCGGGGGCTTTTCGGAACTAATGAAAAACTGTTTTTT. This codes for CASSERGLFGTNEKLFF.

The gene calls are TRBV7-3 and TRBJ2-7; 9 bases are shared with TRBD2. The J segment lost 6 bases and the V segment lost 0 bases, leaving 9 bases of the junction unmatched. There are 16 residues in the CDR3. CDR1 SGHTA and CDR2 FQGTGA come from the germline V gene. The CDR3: CASSLTGSLAGSEQYF. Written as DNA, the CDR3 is TGTGCCAGCAGCTTAACGGGCTCCCTAGCGGGATCCGAGCAGTACTTC.